Listed here is a single TCR beta chain. This record comes from a study of blood T cell repertoires in COVID-19. The CDR3 is 16 residues long. V lost 3 bases and J lost 1, with 13 bases in between. CDR1 is SGHAT and CDR2 is FQDESV in the germline V gene (reference sequence). Assay used: immunoSEQ multiplex PCR; TCRdb lists only in-frame clones, some missing. The table shows fewer than 350,000 clones, with about 85% occurring only once. What was sequenced was PBMCs or T cells enriched from blood (not recorded which). The sequence came from a woman younger than 45 who had been exposed to COVID-19. The V gene is TRBV11-1, the J gene TRBJ2-1; a weak D match, TRBD1 (6 bases). The CDR3 DNA is TGTGCCAGCAGCTTCAGTGGGGGACAATCCTACAATGAGCAGTTCTTC. This codes for CASSFSGGQSYNEQFF.